Below, 20 T cell receptor beta chains from the same sample are listed, as sequenced in a study of cytomegalovirus exposure and HLA in healthy donors. Amplification used 60 Vbeta primers and 13 Jbeta primers. Assay: immunoSEQ multiplex PCR; the TCRdb copy retains only in-frame clones and omits some. The sample records some 130,000 clones, 75% to 85% being singletons. Sequencing input: PBMCs. The receptors come from a man aged 50 or older in good health and CMV-seronegative.

The chain recombines TRBV5-1 with TRBJ1-2; D is uncertain. Per the germline V gene, CDR1 is SGHRS and CDR2 is YFSETQ. The CDR3 contains 12 residues. Trimming took off 3 bases at V and 10 bases at J, with 13 bases between the two ends. The CDR3 here is CASSSGGVHYTF. The CDR3 DNA reads TGCGCCAGCAGCTCTGGCGGAGTCCACTACACCTTC.

This sequence joins TRBV19 and TRBJ2-1, with 10 bases identical to TRBD1. CDR3 length: 13 amino acids. The V segment lost 10 bases and the J segment 2 bases; nucleotides outside the gene matches: 2. CDR1 and CDR2 (germline): LNHDA, SQIVND (reference sequence). CDR3 loop: CATGQGAYNEQFF. In DNA form, the CDR3 reads TGTGCCACAGGACAGGGGGCCTACAATGAGCAGTTCTTC.

This sequence joins TRBV5-4 and TRBJ2-5, with D possibly matching TRBD1 (5 bases). Germline assignment: CDR1 SGHNT and CDR2 YYREEE (reference sequence). CDR3 length equals 13 residues. V was shortened by 5 bases and J by 1 base, with 9 bases between the two germline ends. The CDR3 here is CASSSGPQETQYF. The CDR3 DNA sequence: TGTGCCAGCAGTTCAGGGCCCCAAGAGACCCAGTACTTC.

The chain employs TRBV30 and TRBJ1-4, with 8 bases lining up with TRBD1. Germline trimming cut 2 bases from V and 5 bases from J; bases unmatched to any gene: 7. CDR1 and CDR2 (germline): GTSNPN, SVGIG (reference sequence). This CDR3 has 15 amino acids. CDR3 region: CAWSPPGQENEKLFF. The CDR3 DNA sequence: TGTGCCTGGAGTCCCCCGGGACAGGAAAATGAAAAACTGTTTTTT.

This rearrangement joins TRBV27 to TRBJ1-5; perhaps TRBD1 as D (6 bases). This CDR3 region has 16 residues. From germline, CDR1 is MNHEY and CDR2 SMNVEV (reference sequence). V lost 6 bases, J lost 4 bases, and 19 bases lay in between. For the CDR3, the DNA is TGTGCCAGCAGCCCCCTTTCGGGGGGCCCTAATCAGCCCCAGCATTTT. Protein product: CASSPLSGGPNQPQHF.

The J gene is TRBJ2-5, the V gene TRBV7-2; possibly TRBD2 for D (6 bases). CDR3 length: 13 residues. Germline CDR1 reads SGHTA; CDR2 reads FQGNSA. Between the trimmed V and J ends, which lost 1 base and 4 bases, there was a span of 7 bases. This chain's CDR3 is CASSLDGGETQYF. CDR3 DNA: TGTGCCAGCAGCTTAGACGGGGGAGAGACCCAGTACTTC.

The V and J genes are TRBV5-1 and TRBJ2-7; 7 bases line up with TRBD1. This CDR3 contains 13 residues. The ends lost 6 bases at V and 3 bases at J; junction bases unmatched: 6. The germline CDR1 and CDR2 sequences are SGHRS and YFSETQ. The CDR3 DNA follows: TGCGCCAGCACGAGGACAGGAAGCTACGAGCAGTACTTC. Translated, it gives CASTRTGSYEQYF.

CDR3 amino acids: CASSPRLPLPGLPYF. CDR3 DNA: TGTGCCAGTAGTCCCAGACTCCCCTTACCGGGACTTCCTTACTTC. The chain has TRBV19 and TRBJ2-7, with D possibly being TRBD2 (6 bases). The CDR3 contains 15 residues. Germline CDR1 and CDR2: LNHDA and SQIVND (reference sequence). V lost 5 bases and J lost 13, with 27 bases in between.

The chain recombines TRBV5-1 with TRBJ2-7, with TRBD2 identical over 8 bases. CDR3 size: 14 residues. The V gene's germline CDR1 is SGHRS and CDR2 YFSETQ. Unmatched junction bases numbered 4, after V lost 1 base and J lost 4 bases. The CDR3 DNA reads as TGCGCCAGCAGCTTGTTCGGGGGGGATTACGAGCAGTACTTC. It translates to CASSLFGGDYEQYF.

The rearrangement uses TRBV19 and TRBJ1-6, with D unresolved. CDR1 and CDR2 (germline): LNHDA, SQIVND (reference sequence). Trimming pared 0 bases from V and 9 bases from J, leaving 6 bases between. The CDR3 has 13 amino acids. CDR3: CASSIDSGSPLHF. The CDR3 DNA sequence: TGTGCCAGTAGTATAGATTCGGGTTCACCCCTCCACTTT.

The rearrangement joins TRBV4-2 to TRBJ2-7, with 7 bases identical to TRBD1. J was trimmed by 7 bases and V by 4 bases; bases with no gene match: 16. Germline assignment: CDR1 LGHNA and CDR2 YNFKEQ. This CDR3 comprises 16 residues. The CDR3 DNA is TGTGCCAGCAGCCCCACCGGGACAGCCCTCGGGGCAGAGCAGTACTTC. Its protein product is CASSPTGTALGAEQYF.

This clone was found once. The V call is TRBV2, the J call TRBJ2-5; TRBD1 agrees at 10 bases. CDR3 length: 13 residues. The trim removed 11 bases at V and 9 bases at J, leaving 12 bases unmatched. Germline CDR1 reads SNHLY; CDR2 reads FYNNEI. The CDR3 sequence: CASKSGQGGSQYF. CDR3 nucleotide sequence: TGTGCCTCTAAGTCTGGACAGGGGGGGTCCCAGTACTTC.

The V and J genes are TRBV6-1 and TRBJ2-7; D perhaps matches TRBD1 (5 bases). This CDR3 region has 15 residues. Germline-derived CDR1 and CDR2 are MNHNS and SASEGT. The V end lost 3 bases, the J end lost 6 bases, and 18 bases lay between the germline ends. Here the CDR3 DNA reads TGTGCCAGCAGTGATCTGGGGCTGGTTAAAGGCGAGCAGTACTTC. Residues: CASSDLGLVKGEQYF.

V gene TRBV27 combines with J gene TRBJ1-2; D is undetermined. Germline V gene lookup returns CDR1 MNHEY and CDR2 SMNVEV (reference sequence). The CDR3 has 17 residues. Trimming pared 3 bases from V and 3 bases from J, leaving 20 bases between. The CDR3: CASSFVGASHPYYGYTF. In nucleotides, the CDR3 is TGTGCCAGCAGTTTTGTTGGAGCGTCTCATCCCTACTATGGCTACACCTTC.

This chain links TRBV18 with TRBJ2-1; 8 bases match TRBD2. The V gene end was trimmed by 5 bases and the J gene end by 0 bases; junction bases not matched to a gene: 9. Germline CDR1 is KGHSH and CDR2 is LQKENI. This CDR3 is built from 17 residues. The CDR3 spells CASSTQKSGSSYNEQFF. CDR3 bases: TGTGCCAGCTCAACACAAAAAAGCGGGAGCTCCTACAATGAGCAGTTCTTC.

The CDR3 DNA reads TGTGCCAGCATCAAAGGGTCTAGCGGGGAAGGGACCCAGTACTTC. Translation: CASIKGSSGEGTQYF. The chain carries TRBV6-1 and TRBJ2-5; TRBD2 aligns across 9 bases. The germline gives CDR1 MNHNS, CDR2 SASEGT. This CDR3 is 15 amino acids long. The trim removed 7 bases at V and 7 bases at J, leaving 13 bases unmatched.

The chain recombines TRBV30 with TRBJ1-6; D remains ambiguous. Germline V CDR1 and CDR2: GTSNPN, SVGIG (reference sequence). V gave up 2 bases and J gave up 13 bases, with 18 bases separating them. This CDR3 is 14 amino acids long. CDR3 DNA sequence: TGTGCCTGGAGTTCCGATACTAGCCTGGGTCCCCTCCACTTT. This translates into CAWSSDTSLGPLHF.

The chain couples TRBV6-6 to TRBJ2-1; the match to TRBD2 covers 7 bases. CDR3 size: 15 residues. V was clipped by 2 bases and J by 6 bases; unmatched bases: 7. Germline CDR1 MNHNY, CDR2 SVGAGI (reference sequence). CDR3 bases: TGTGCCAGCAGTTACGACGGGGGGTCTTTCAATGAGCAGTTCTTC. As protein: CASSYDGGSFNEQFF.

This clone was detected only once. This chain joins TRBV27 and TRBJ2-7; 7 nucleotides match TRBD1. Germline assignment: CDR1 MNHEY and CDR2 SMNVEV (reference sequence). The length of the CDR3 is 14 residues. J lost 3 bases, V lost 3 bases, and 5 bases had no gene match. The CDR3 is CASSFYRDSYEQYF. In DNA, the CDR3 is TGTGCCAGCAGTTTTTACCGGGACAGCTACGAGCAGTACTTC.

This chain joins TRBV9 and TRBJ1-4, with TRBD1 matching 8 bases. CDR1 and CDR2 from the germline V gene are SGDLS and YYNGEE. Unmatched junction bases numbered 3, after V lost 3 bases and J lost 5 bases. The CDR3 is made up of 14 amino acids. The CDR3 reads CASSAWTGNEKLFF. The CDR3 region has the DNA TGTGCCAGCAGCGCATGGACAGGGAATGAAAAACTGTTTTTT. The variable domain in full, with the rest retrieved from reference TRBV9 and TRBJ1-4, is DSGVTQTPKHLITATGQRVTLRCSPRSGDLSVYWYQQSLDQGLQFLIQYYNGEERAKGNILERFSAQQFPDLHSELNLSSLELGDSALYFCASSAWTGNEKLFFGSGTQLSVL.